This T cell receptor beta chain was found in a study of cytotoxic CD8 clonotypes in ibrutinib-treated CLL. CDR3 length: 12 residues. J gave up 11 bases and V 5 bases, and 5 bases lay outside the gene matches. Germline-derived CDR1 and CDR2 are MNHNY and SVGAGI (reference sequence). Genomic DNA for TCR beta libraries, around 2 micrograms, came from cryopreserved PBMCs. TCRdb's copy holds only in-frame clones and misses some; the assay was immunoSEQ multiplex PCR. The repertoire holds approximately 100,000 clones, about 58% seen once, with 37% in the top ten. The chain links TRBV6-6 to TRBJ2-1, with 8 positions matching TRBD1. The sequence was obtained from a human donor with chronic lymphocytic leukemia. The sample here was PBMCs, taken after 24 months of ibrutinib treatment. CDR3 region: CASSLDRGQQFF. CDR3 in DNA: TGTGCCAGCAGTCTAGACAGGGGTCAGCAGTTCTTC.